Given below is one T cell receptor beta chain in context. These data come from a study of blood T cell repertoires in COVID-19. The junction had 6 bases not matched to a gene; V was cut back by 0 bases and J by 6 bases. This CDR3 spans 14 amino acids. Germline CDR1 is SGHNT and CDR2 is YYREEE (reference sequence). Original handling: Counts of nucleated cells, estimated from reference gene primer amplification, were obtained. Generated by immunoSEQ multiplex PCR, the TCRdb table keeps only in-frame clones and is missing some. That table furnishes V, J and clone size, whereas the DNA furnished D and trimming. The repertoire has 250,000 to 300,000 clones, roughly 90% of them found once; the top ten carry 2.2%.

The rearrangement uses TRBV5-4 and TRBJ2-7, with TRBD1 identical over 7 bases. The sequence came from a woman aged 45 to 65 who had recovered from COVID-19. The material sequenced was peripheral blood. The CDR3 spells CASSLDRGRVEQYF. As DNA, the CDR3 is TGTGCCAGCAGCTTGGACAGGGGACGGGTCGAGCAGTACTTC.